This TCR beta chain was identified in a study of graft-versus-host responses after intestinal transplantation (dated by TCRdb to about 2021). A note on the overall study: Multivisceral, liver-intestinal, or isolated intestinal transplants were received by the recipients. Every recipient was given anti-thymocyte globulin induction, then maintenance tacrolimus and steroids for around three years. After intestinal transplantation, graft-versus-host and host-versus-graft alloreactive T cell clones were followed in the graft, circulation and bone marrow using bulk TCR-beta CDR3 sequencing. To identify alloreactive clones, pre-transplant mixed lymphocyte reaction products were sequenced and compared with unstimulated pre-transplant donor and recipient T cells. The cohort enrolled 20 to 30 intestinal transplant recipients, one of whom was a retransplant, and 3 patients without pretransplant specimens were excluded. A peak of at least 4% donor T cells among recipient peripheral blood mononuclear cells was the definition used for donor T cell macrochimerism. Samples from a few later patients were sequenced in-house on an Illumina MiSeq with MiXCR processing rather than by the commercial service.

V sheds 2 bases and J sheds 2 bases, leaving 18 bases between their ends. The CDR3, cysteine through phenylalanine, is 17 amino acids long. The entry retains the CDR3 DNA only, 51 bases that are in frame from base 1. According to the germline V gene, CDR1 reads SGHAT and CDR2 reads FQNNGV. The sample's time point label, in plain terms: cells obtained before transplantation from donor or recipient. CD3+CD4+ and CD3+CD8+ populations were FACS-sorted from unstimulated pre-transplant donor and recipient cells taken from spleen or lymph nodes. Library preparation was by the immunoSEQ multiplex PCR assay. In most patients, genomic DNA was isolated using the Qiagen DNeasy Blood and Tissue Kit and sent frozen to Adaptive Biotechnologies for TCR sequencing. High-throughput TCR-beta CDR3 sequencing of genomic DNA from most patients was performed by Adaptive Biotechnologies. As for the authors' bioinformatics: Adaptive's ImmunoSEQ software was the source of the TCR sequencing data for 18 patients, while a few other patients were processed with MiXCR and VDJtools. To correct CD4 versus CD8 sorting errors, sequences present in both subsets at a frequency ratio below 5:1 were removed. Because the origin of CDR3 nucleotide sequences shared between donor and recipient could not be assigned, those sequences were removed. Alloreactive clones required at least 2-fold expansion over unstimulated cells and minimum CFSE-low frequency of 0.002% (template counts) or 0.001% (read counts). Mappable clones were those detected in sequenced pre-transplant spleen, lymph node, or MLR CFSE-low populations of the donor or recipient. The cumulative frequency of alloreactive clones was calculated as a percentage of all sequences, weighted by copy number. Drawn from immuneACCESS, this table holds only the in-frame rearrangements with V and J called that TCRdb kept. Clones are partly lost; checked studies trace under half to an unresolved V gene and leave the rest unexplained. The V and J calls and clone size are taken from that table; D and trimming were inferred from the DNA. The sample records about 88,000 clones, about 91% of which are singletons. 0.35% of the sample comes from the top ten.

Details on this clone: The clone's antigen remains unknown. Qualities for individual bases were not recorded, and no much larger clone is one base off.

Broader findings and caveats from the paper: The conclusions were limited by the relatively low number and heterogeneity of the intestinal transplant patients. GvH clones were detected in recipient bone marrow, and some appeared earlier in ileal mucosa or blood, consistent with an intestinal mucosal origin. Early after transplant, peak levels of circulating GvH clones were associated with declines in HvG clones. In patients with donor T cell macrochimerism, the allografts had high GvH to HvG T cell clonal ratios.

The material sequenced was unstimulated CD4+ T cells sorted from spleen or lymph node cells, taken before transplant. The sequence joins TRBV11-2 to TRBJ2-5; the D gene is possibly TRBD1, with 6 bases matching. The TCR sequence derives from a human donor who was the organ donor for an intestinal transplant. The encoded CDR3 is CASSLPQDRRLQETQYF. The DNA sequence follows: TGTGCCAGCAGCTTACCCCAAGACAGGCGCCTACAAGAGACCCAGTACTTC. Reference TRBV11-2 and TRBJ2-5 genes cover what lies past the CDR3, so the full variable domain is EAGVAQSPRYKIIEKRQSVAFWCNPISGHATLYWYQQILGQGPKLLIQFQNNGVVDDSQLPKDRFSAERLKGVDSTLKIQPAKLEDSAVYLCASSLPQDRRLQETQYFGPGTRLLVL.